These 32 T cell receptor beta chains came from one sample sequenced in a study of Ad26.COV2.S vaccination and SARS-CoV-2 variants. Method: immunoSEQ multiplex PCR; TCRdb's copy keeps in-frame clones and lacks some. The sample shows around 500,000 clones, 70% to 90% of them seen only once. Treatment in this sample: approximately 18 received Ad26.COV2.S at low or high dose, single or two shots; five or six received placebo; per-sample allocation not given. Day 63 after the first injection of vaccine or placebo was the sampling time. Here the sequenced sample was peripheral blood, taken in a trial of Ad26.COV2.S vaccine versus placebo. The receptors stem from a person between 18 and 59 years old who received the Ad26.COV2.S COVID-19 vaccine or a placebo.

V usage is TRBV5-4 and J usage is TRBJ2-1; 9 bases line up with TRBD1. The CDR3 is 12 amino acids. Germline CDR1 and CDR2: SGHNT and YYREEE (reference sequence). V shed 4 bases, J shed 7 bases, and the junction held 0 bases outside the gene matches. In DNA form, the CDR3 reads TGTGCCAGCAGCGGACAGGGGAATGAGCAGTTCTTC. Translating it yields CASSGQGNEQFF.

The genes are TRBV21-1 and TRBJ2-1; the table's D call, TRBD2, was not checked against the DNA. TRBV21-1 is reported as a pseudogene. This CDR3 has 19 residues. CDR3 sequence (DNA): TGTGCCAGCAGCAAAGCGCTAGCGGGAGCGGATGATTTTTACAATGAGCAGTTCTTC. Translated: CASSKALAGADDFYNEQFF.

This clone appeared once. V usage is TRBV6-5 and J usage is TRBJ1-5; D not resolved. Trimming left V 4 bases short and J 4 bases short, with 5 bases between. Germline V gene data show CDR1 as MNHEY and CDR2 as SVGAGI. The CDR3 totals 12 residues. CDR3 sequence reads: CASSFQNQPQHF. As DNA, the CDR3 is TGTGCCAGCAGTTTCCAGAATCAGCCCCAGCATTTT.

The chain recombines TRBV4-2 with TRBJ1-2; tentatively, D is TRBD1 (5 bases). V was clipped by 11 bases and J by 7 bases, with 23 bases between them. Looked up from germline, CDR1 is LGHNA and CDR2 is YNFKEQ. The CDR3 is 14 residues long. In DNA, the CDR3 is TGTGCCTCGACCAACGGGGGTACAGTTCGTGGCTACACCTTC. Translation: CASTNGGTVRGYTF.

The chain combines TRBV29-1 with TRBJ1-2; 9 bases are shared with TRBD1. This CDR3 contains 13 residues. Looked up from germline, CDR1 is SQVTM and CDR2 is ANQGSEA. The junction had 10 bases not matched to a gene; V was cut back by 6 bases and J by 8 bases. For the CDR3, the DNA is TGCAGCGTCTTACAGGGGGCGGAATGGGGCTACACCTTC. Its protein product is CSVLQGAEWGYTF.

This sequence joins TRBV11-3 and TRBJ2-7; 8 bases map to TRBD2. This CDR3 is 13 amino acids long. The germline gives CDR1 SGHNT, CDR2 YENEEA. V trimming: 5 bases; J trimming: 3 bases; junction bases outside the gene matches: 3. The CDR3, as DNA: TGTGCCAGCAGCAGGAGCGGGGGCTACGAGCAGTACTTC. This codes for CASSRSGGYEQYF.

The chain links TRBV6-1 to TRBJ2-1; 8 bases line up with TRBD2. Trimming at V came to 1 base and at J to 9 bases, leaving 8 bases not matched to a gene. The CDR3 totals 15 residues. Per germline, CDR1 MNHNS and CDR2 SASEGT. CDR3 nucleotides: TGTGCCAGCAGTGAAGGGGCGGGAGGAGTGGTTGAGCAGTTCTTC. Amino acids: CASSEGAGGVVEQFF.

This rearrangement joins TRBV20-1 to TRBJ2-7, with 10 bases identical to TRBD1. Unmatched junction bases numbered 5, after V lost 3 bases and J lost 3 bases. Germline V gene data show CDR1 as DFQATT and CDR2 as SNEGSKA (reference sequence). The CDR3 covers 14 residues. DNA for the CDR3: TGCAGTGCTAGTGGGGACAGGGGAGACTACGAGCAGTACTTC. Translation: CSASGDRGDYEQYF.

This CDR3 is CASSPRAGGSYNEQFF. CDR3 DNA: TGTGCCAGCAGCCCTCGGGCCGGCGGCTCCTACAATGAGCAGTTCTTC. V and J are TRBV7-9 and TRBJ2-1; D call uncertain. This CDR3 has 16 amino acids. Trimming removed 5 bases at V and 0 bases at J, with 14 bases between. The germline V gene has CDR1 SEHNR and CDR2 FQNEAQ (reference sequence). The complete variable domain, with remaining parts taken from reference TRBV7-9 and TRBJ2-1, reads DTGVSQNPRHKITKRGQNVTFRCDPISEHNRLYWYRQTLGQGPEFLTYFQNEAQLEKSRLLSDRFSAERPKGSFSTLEIQRTEQGDSAMYLCASSPRAGGSYNEQFFGPGTRLTVL.

The rearrangement links TRBV3-1 (or the pseudogene TRBV3-2) to TRBJ1-3; unclear D gene. Germline V gene sequence: CDR1 LGHDT, CDR2 YNNKEL (reference sequence). CDR3 size: 13 residues. The V end was cut by 6 bases, the J end by 4 bases, with 10 bases between. The CDR3 region is CASSRRTGNTIYF. The CDR3 nucleotides read TGTGCCAGCAGTCGCCGGACGGGAAACACCATATATTTT.

There are a few counts of this clone. V gene TRBV7-6 combines with J gene TRBJ1-2, with D possibly TRBD1 on 5 matching bases. V was cut by 11 bases and J by 6 bases, with 16 bases left in between. Germline V gene lookup returns CDR1 SGHVS and CDR2 FNYEAQ. This CDR3 has 12 residues. CDR3 in amino acids: CAVHTGLNGYTF. The CDR3 DNA is TGTGCCGTCCATACAGGATTGAATGGCTACACCTTC.

The chain uses TRBV6-5 and TRBJ2-5, with 7 bases identical to TRBD1. V was clipped by 6 bases and J by 4 bases; unmatched bases: 8. Germline lookup yields CDR1 MNHEY and CDR2 SVGAGI. The length of the CDR3 is 14 residues. Here the CDR3 DNA reads TGTGCCAGCAGAAGACAGGGCATGGGAGAGACCCAGTACTTC. Protein sequence: CASRRQGMGETQYF.

The chain uses TRBV5-4 and TRBJ1-6; 7 bases match TRBD1. The J segment lost 4 bases and the V segment lost 4 bases, leaving 8 bases of the junction unmatched. The CDR3 covers 16 residues. Looked up from germline, CDR1 is SGHNT and CDR2 is YYREEE (reference sequence). The CDR3 DNA reads TGTGCCAGCAGCCCGGGACAGAAGGGATATAATTCACCCCTCCACTTT. Its protein product is CASSPGQKGYNSPLHF.

The chain joins TRBV7-2 to TRBJ2-5, with 14 bases identical to TRBD2. The junction had 4 bases not matched to a gene; V was cut back by 5 bases and J by 5 bases. The CDR3 consists of 15 residues. Germline CDR1 SGHTA, CDR2 FQGNSA. CDR3 sequence reads: CASSGRTSGRETQYF. Written as DNA, the CDR3 is TGTGCCAGCAGCGGTCGGACTAGCGGGAGGGAGACCCAGTACTTC. The full variable domain, rest sourced from reference TRBV7-2 and TRBJ2-5, is GAGVSQSPSNKVTEKGKDVELRCDPISGHTALYWYRQSLGQGLEFLIYFQGNSAPDKSGLPSDRFSAERTGGSVSTLTIQRTQQEDSAVYLCASSGRTSGRETQYFGPGTRLLVL.

The genes are TRBV6-1 and TRBJ2-1; TRBD1 might be the D (6 bases). Germline V lookup: CDR1 MNHNS, CDR2 SASEGT. This CDR3 is built from 14 residues. V lost 2 bases to trimming and J lost 4 bases, with 9 bases between them. CDR3 protein: CASSETGIYNEQFF. The CDR3 coding sequence is TGTGCCAGCAGTGAAACAGGGATTTACAATGAGCAGTTCTTC.

The CDR3 loop reads CASSRDRKISPLHF. The CDR3 DNA sequence: TGTGCCAGCAGTAGGGACAGGAAAATTTCACCCCTCCACTTT. V is TRBV6-5 and J is TRBJ1-6; TRBD1 agrees at 8 bases. V was pared by 5 bases and J by 9 bases, with 6 bases of the junction left unmatched. Germline values: CDR1 MNHEY, CDR2 SVGAGI. The CDR3 totals 14 residues.

V gene TRBV5-8 combines with J gene TRBJ2-7, with D perhaps matching TRBD1 or TRBD2 (5 bases each). Trimming took 0 bases from V and 3 from J, leaving 10 bases between them. Germline V gene sequence: CDR1 SGHTS, CDR2 YDEGEE. CDR3 length equals 14 residues. In nucleotides, the CDR3 is TGTGCCAGCAGCTTGGCCGGGACCCTCTACGAGCAGTACTTC. Translating gives CASSLAGTLYEQYF.

The chain links TRBV7-8 to TRBJ1-2; no reliable D call. The CDR3 runs to 14 residues. Trimming stripped 3 bases from V and 4 bases from J, with 12 bases between. The germline V gene encodes CDR1 SGHVS and CDR2 FQNEAQ. CDR3 in DNA: TGTGCCAGCAGCTTCCAGCCCGTTGGCTATGGCTACACCTTC. It encodes CASSFQPVGYGYTF.

This clone showed up just a few times. The chain employs TRBV5-1 and TRBJ1-1; tentative D call: TRBD1 (6 bases). This CDR3 is 13 amino acids long. V lost 2 bases to trimming and J lost 8 bases, with 13 bases between them. The V gene's germline CDR1 is SGHRS and CDR2 YFSETQ. Written as DNA, the CDR3 is TGCGCCAGCAGCTTCCAGCAGGACAGAGAAGCTTTCTTT. This translates into CASSFQQDREAFF.

The chain links TRBV3-1 (or the pseudogene TRBV3-2) to TRBJ2-6, with D possibly TRBD2 on 6 matching bases. The CDR3 contains 17 residues. V was pared by 0 bases and J by 0 bases, with 9 bases between. Germline assignment: CDR1 LGHDT and CDR2 YNNKEL (reference sequence). This CDR3 is CASSQDRGFSGANVLTF. The CDR3 bases are TGTGCCAGCAGCCAAGATCGGGGGTTCTCTGGGGCCAACGTCCTGACTTTC.

This clone was seen a handful of times. The chain has TRBV6-1 and TRBJ2-7; TRBD2 matches 12 bases. Looked up from germline, CDR1 is MNHNS and CDR2 is SASEGT. This CDR3 region has 15 residues. Losses at the gene ends were 2 bases for V and 5 bases for J; bases not matched to a gene: 4. The CDR3 is CASSESTSGSHEQYF. For the CDR3, the DNA is TGTGCCAGCAGTGAATCGACTAGCGGGAGCCACGAGCAGTACTTC.

The rearrangement uses TRBV11-2 and TRBJ1-1; D unresolved. V was shortened by 0 bases and J by 4 bases, with 9 bases between the two germline ends. This CDR3 has 14 residues. Germline CDR1 and CDR2: SGHAT and FQNNGV. CDR3 protein: CASSLDSGVTEAFF. For the CDR3, the DNA is TGTGCCAGCAGCTTAGATTCCGGGGTCACTGAAGCTTTCTTT.

The table lists this clone with a count of one. The V and J genes are TRBV9 and TRBJ2-1; 7 nucleotides agree with TRBD2. CDR1 is SGDLS and CDR2 is YYNGEE in the germline V gene. The CDR3 covers 14 residues. J was trimmed by 3 bases and V by 5 bases; bases with no gene match: 5. For the CDR3, the DNA is TGTGCCAGCAGTACTAGCGAGTTCTACAATGAGCAGTTCTTC. This codes for CASSTSEFYNEQFF.

Turning to this clone: Other DNA sequences in the sample encode the same CDR3. The rearrangement links TRBV18 to TRBJ1-1; D not resolved. The CDR3 is made up of 12 amino acids. The ends were cut back, 6 bases at V and 1 base at J, with 6 bases in the middle. CDR1 KGHSH and CDR2 LQKENI come from the germline V gene. For the CDR3, the DNA is TGTGCCAGCTCCCGACAGAACACTGAAGCTTTCTTT. Encoded protein: CASSRQNTEAFF.

The rearrangement uses TRBV9 and TRBJ2-1; 13 bases map to TRBD2. The CDR3 consists of 16 residues. Trimming removed 4 bases from V and 2 bases from J; junction bases left unmatched: 3. The V gene's germline CDR1 is SGDLS and CDR2 YYNGEE. This chain's CDR3 is CASSNGLAGAYNEQFF. The CDR3 nucleotides read TGTGCCAGCAGCAACGGACTAGCGGGGGCCTACAATGAGCAGTTCTTC.

J is TRBJ1-6 and V is TRBV6-1, with no clear D. V was shortened by 6 bases and J by 10 bases, with 22 bases between the two germline ends. This CDR3 contains 16 residues. Looked up from germline, CDR1 is MNHNS and CDR2 is SASEGT. The CDR3 spells CASSEIPHSVGSPLHF. The CDR3 DNA follows: TGTGCCAGCAGCGAAATCCCCCACAGCGTTGGGTCACCCCTCCACTTT.

CDR3 DNA sequence: TGTGCCAGCAGCCAATCGGGGGGTGGCAATCAGCCCCAGCATTTT. Its protein product is CASSQSGGGNQPQHF. V gene TRBV16 combines with J gene TRBJ1-5; D is perhaps TRBD1 (5 bases). Germline CDR1 reads KGHSY; CDR2 reads FQNENV. V lost 0 bases to trimming and J lost 2 bases, with 8 bases between them. The CDR3 covers 15 residues.

The chain uses TRBV7-2 and TRBJ2-7; possibly TRBD1 for D (5 bases). The CDR3 runs 14 residues. Trimming took 3 bases from V and 2 from J, leaving 11 bases between them. CDR1 SGHTA and CDR2 FQGNSA come from the germline V gene. This chain's CDR3 is CASSFSRGAYEQYF. DNA for the CDR3: TGTGCCAGCAGCTTTTCTAGGGGTGCCTACGAGCAGTACTTC.

This chain links TRBV2 with TRBJ2-7; D gene unclear. CDR1 and CDR2 (germline): SNHLY, FYNNEI. This CDR3 region has 13 residues. Trimming cost V 4 bases and J 2 bases, with 9 bases left between them. In DNA form, the CDR3 reads TGTGCCAGCAGTGGACAATCCACCTACGAGCAGTACTTC. Its protein is CASSGQSTYEQYF.

CDR3 region: CASSFRGLAGDNEQFF. The DNA of the CDR3 is TGCGCCAGCAGCTTCAGGGGACTAGCGGGGGACAATGAGCAGTTCTTC. V is TRBV5-1 and J is TRBJ2-1; 14 bases align to TRBD2. Germline assignment: CDR1 SGHRS and CDR2 YFSETQ. V lost 2 bases and J lost 5; bases outside the gene matches: 3. CDR3 length equals 16 residues.

This chain joins TRBV30 and TRBJ2-7; D unresolved. V gave up 0 bases and J gave up 5 bases, with 5 bases separating them. CDR1 and CDR2 from the germline V gene are GTSNPN and SVGIG (reference sequence). The CDR3 runs 11 residues. The CDR3 is CAWSVVDEQYF. In nucleotides, the CDR3 is TGTGCCTGGAGTGTGGTGGACGAGCAGTACTTC. Full variable domain (outside the CDR3, taken from reference TRBV30 and TRBJ2-7): SQTIHQWPATLVQPVGSPLSLECTVEGTSNPNLYWYRQAAGRGLQLLFYSVGIGQISSEVPQNLSASRPQDRQFILSSKKLLLSDSGFYLCAWSVVDEQYFGPGTRLTVT.

The chain carries TRBV30 and TRBJ1-1, with D perhaps matching TRBD1 (5 bases). Between the trimmed V and J ends, which lost 4 bases and 1 base, there was a span of 13 bases. The CDR3 spans 14 residues. In germline, CDR1 is GTSNPN, CDR2 SVGIG (reference sequence). This CDR3 reads CAWNPGQGNTEAFF. The CDR3 DNA sequence: TGTGCCTGGAATCCTGGGCAGGGGAACACTGAAGCTTTCTTT. Combining the CDR3 with reference TRBV30 and TRBJ1-1 gives the whole variable domain SQTIHQWPATLVQPVGSPLSLECTVEGTSNPNLYWYRQAAGRGLQLLFYSVGIGQISSEVPQNLSASRPQDRQFILSSKKLLLSDSGFYLCAWNPGQGNTEAFFGQGTRLTVV.